The 11 T cell receptor beta chains in this list originate from one sample, sequenced in a study of CD8 T cells in ankylosing spondylitis. One entry per CDR3 protein, called by TCRdb with MiXCR from the 5' RACE reads. The sample yields under 850,000 distinct CDR3 sequences, under 20% seen once. Their cognate antigens are unknown. Study-wide findings and caveats: Ankylosing spondylitis blood seemed to carry a telltale TCR beta motif made of roughly 8 highly homologous variants.

The sample taken for sequencing was blood, either unsorted or a sorted T cell fraction (not recorded which). The receptors come from a male donor with ankylosing spondylitis.

This sequence joins TRBV24-1 and TRBJ1-5; D is perhaps TRBD1 (6 bases). The CDR3 contains 17 residues. Trimming took off 4 bases at V and 2 bases at J, with 17 bases between the two ends. Looked up from germline, CDR1 is KGHDR and CDR2 is SFDVKD. CDR3 amino acids: CATSEATGKEGNQPQHF. The CDR3 DNA reads TGTGCCACCAGTGAAGCTACAGGGAAAGAGGGCAATCAGCCCCAGCATTTT.

The table lists this clonotype with a few counts. The rearrangement links TRBV4-1 to TRBJ2-3; D is ambiguous. CDR1 and CDR2 from the germline V gene are MGHRA and YSYEKL. The ends were cut back, 0 bases at V and 3 bases at J, with 19 bases in the middle. CDR3 length equals 18 residues. Written as DNA, the CDR3 is TGCGCCAGCAGCCAAGATCCTCCTATCGTGGGCCCGACAGATACGCAGTATTTT. This sequence encodes CASSQDPPIVGPTDTQYF.

This clonotype was detected ten times or more. V usage is TRBV7-9 and J usage is TRBJ2-1; D is uncertain. This CDR3 has 15 residues. CDR1 and CDR2 from the germline V gene are SEHNR and FQNEAQ (reference sequence). Deletions cut 2 bases from V and 7 bases from J, with 15 bases between. The CDR3 here is CASSLRVTLGNEQFF. CDR3 DNA: TGTGCCAGCAGCTTACGTGTCACCCTGGGGAATGAGCAGTTCTTC.

A few counts support this clonotype. DNA for the CDR3: TGTGCCAGCAGTTTCCTAGCGGAGCCCTACAATGAGCAGTTCTTC. Protein product: CASSFLAEPYNEQFF. The chain carries TRBV6-2 or TRBV6-3 and TRBJ2-1, with 7 nucleotides matching TRBD2. The CDR3 covers 15 residues. V dropped 4 bases and J dropped 2; count of bases not matched to a gene: 5. In germline, CDR1 is MNHEY, CDR2 SVGEGT.

This chain joins TRBV27 and TRBJ1-2; D may be TRBD1 (5 bases). This CDR3 is 16 amino acids long. Trimming shortened V by 0 bases and J by 6 bases, and 17 bases separated the two germline ends. Germline V CDR1 and CDR2: MNHEY, SMNVEV (reference sequence). The CDR3 protein is CASSLSLRLGGDGYTF. The CDR3, as DNA: TGTGCCAGCAGTTTATCCCTACGCCTGGGAGGGGATGGCTACACCTTC.

A few counts support this clonotype. V gene TRBV12-3 or TRBV12-4 combines with J gene TRBJ2-3; D unresolved. Trimming removed 7 bases from V and 6 bases from J, with 8 bases in between. This CDR3 is built from 11 residues. CDR3: CASNLGDTQYF. For the CDR3, the DNA is TGTGCCAGCAACCTAGGGGATACGCAGTATTTT.

This clonotype was picked up a small number of times. The chain carries TRBV20-1 and TRBJ1-1, with 11 bases matching TRBD1. After removal of 1 base from V and 0 bases from J, the junction contained 10 bases not matched to a gene. This CDR3 is 18 amino acids long. CDR1 is DFQATT, CDR2 SNEGSKA, per germline (reference sequence). The CDR3 DNA reads as TGCAGTGCTAGAGGGGCCGCGGGACAGGGGGGAATGAACACTGAAGCTTTCTTT. As protein: CSARGAAGQGGMNTEAFF.

This clonotype was found a few times. At one of its ends the junction is not consistent with the germline gene, which may arise from a read error. The chain carries TRBV6-2 or TRBV6-3 and TRBJ2-7; 8 bases fit TRBD1. This CDR3 contains 15 residues. CDR1 and CDR2 from the germline V gene are MNHEY and SVGEGT. CDR3 nucleotides: TGTGCCAGCAGTTCGATCCGGGACAGGTCCTCCGAGCAGTACTTC. Its protein product is CASSSIRDRSSEQYF.

A few counts support this clonotype. This rearrangement joins TRBV7-2 to TRBJ2-1; no definite D call. Germline values: CDR1 SGHTA, CDR2 FQGNSA. The CDR3 totals 15 residues. V lost 4 bases and J 4 bases, leaving 14 bases between the germline ends. Here the CDR3 reads CASSSTEVSYNEQFF. In DNA form, the CDR3 reads TGTGCCAGCAGCTCGACCGAAGTTTCTTACAATGAGCAGTTCTTC.

This clonotype turned up a few times. The V call is TRBV15, the J call TRBJ2-7, with a tentative D call TRBD1 (6 bases). Between the trimmed V and J ends, which lost 4 bases and 2 bases, there was a span of 12 bases. Looked up from germline, CDR1 is LNHNV and CDR2 is YYDKDF (reference sequence). This CDR3 is built from 14 residues. CDR3 coding DNA: TGTGCCACCAGCATCGGGACACTCGCCTACGAGCAGTACTTC. It yields the protein CATSIGTLAYEQYF.

The chain couples TRBV30 to TRBJ2-7; no firm D call. Germline CDR1 is GTSNPN and CDR2 is SVGIG (reference sequence). The CDR3 is 11 residues long. V was pared by 0 bases and J by 6 bases, with 6 bases between. CDR3 DNA: TGTGCCTGGAGTGTACTTGTCGAGCAGTACTTC. It encodes CAWSVLVEQYF.